The rows below give T cell receptor beta chains drawn from one sample of a study of T cell responses to AZD1222 COVID-19 vaccine. Profiling relied on immunoSEQ multiplex PCR, and the TCRdb table lists in-frame clones only, not all of them. The repertoire consists of tens of thousands of clones, with roughly 88% occurring once and the leading ten covering 9% to 10%. The specimen was peripheral blood, collected 28 days after the second dose of the MenACWY control vaccine. Source of these receptors: an adult who received the MenACWY meningococcal vaccine as a control. CDR3s include the opening cysteine and the closing phenylalanine or tryptophan. The order of the fields is V gene, J gene, D gene, CDR3 protein, CDR3 DNA. The D gene is left open where the match is weak.

V gene: TRBV27; J gene: TRBJ1-5; D gene: TRBD1; CDR3 protein: CASSSRDRALQPQHF; CDR3 DNA: TGTGCCAGCAGTTCTCGGGACAGGGCACTTCAGCCCCAGCATTTT
V gene: TRBV6-4; J gene: TRBJ2-2; D gene: -; CDR3 protein: CASSEEAGELFF; CDR3 DNA: TGTGCCAGCAGCGAGGAGGCCGGGGAGCTGTTTTTT
V gene: TRBV19; J gene: TRBJ2-3; D gene: TRBD1; CDR3 protein: CASSIGTGVGDTQYF; CDR3 DNA: TGTGCCAGTAGTATCGGGACAGGGGTGGGAGATACGCAGTATTTT
V gene: TRBV2; J gene: TRBJ1-3; D gene: -; CDR3 protein: CASTLSTSGNTIYF; CDR3 DNA: TGTGCCAGCACCCTCAGCACCTCTGGAAACACCATATATTTT
V gene: TRBV4-2; J gene: TRBJ1-1; D gene: -; CDR3 protein: CASSQVRGAGTEAFF; CDR3 DNA: TGTGCCAGCAGCCAAGTTCGGGGCGCGGGCACTGAAGCTTTCTTT
V gene: TRBV6-5; J gene: TRBJ2-3; D gene: TRBD1; CDR3 protein: CASSPRTGRVDTQYF; CDR3 DNA: TGTGCCAGCAGCCCCCGGACAGGGCGGGTAGATACGCAGTATTTT
V gene: TRBV3-1/TRBV3-2; J gene: TRBJ1-5; D gene: -; CDR3 protein: CASSQSVGPSNQPQHF; CDR3 DNA: TGTGCCAGCAGCCAATCAGTAGGACCGAGCAATCAGCCCCAGCATTTT
V gene: TRBV5-1; J gene: TRBJ1-2; D gene: -; CDR3 protein: CASSLERGGYTF; CDR3 DNA: TGCGCCAGCAGCTTGGAACGGGGAGGCTACACCTTC
V gene: TRBV5-1; J gene: TRBJ2-2; D gene: -; CDR3 protein: CASSFSGTLGDTGELFF; CDR3 DNA: TGCGCCAGCAGCTTTTCCGGGACGCTCGGTGACACCGGGGAGCTGTTTTTT
V gene: TRBV11-2; J gene: TRBJ2-2; D gene: -; CDR3 protein: CASSFRGAQTGELFF; CDR3 DNA: TGTGCCAGCAGCTTTCGGGGGGCGCAAACCGGGGAGCTGTTTTTT
V gene: TRBV6-1; J gene: TRBJ1-6; D gene: TRBD1; CDR3 protein: CASSEGTAVGNSPLHF; CDR3 DNA: TGTGCCAGCAGTGAGGGGACAGCCGTTGGGAATTCACCCCTCCACTTT
V gene: TRBV7-9; J gene: TRBJ1-3; D gene: TRBD1; CDR3 protein: CASSLGDSLSGNTIYF; CDR3 DNA: TGTGCCAGCAGCTTAGGGGACAGTCTTTCGGGAAACACCATATATTTT
V gene: TRBV4-1; J gene: TRBJ2-7; D gene: TRBD1; CDR3 protein: CASSQAVTGGIYEQYF; CDR3 DNA: TGCGCCAGCAGCCAAGCTGTGACAGGGGGAATCTACGAGCAGTACTTC
V gene: TRBV10-3; J gene: TRBJ1-2; D gene: -; CDR3 protein: CAIFQPGGYTF; CDR3 DNA: TGTGCCATCTTCCAGCCCGGGGGCTACACCTTC